The 20 T cell receptor beta chains reported below all come from one sample, sequenced in a study of identical twins. TCRdb re-analysed the 5' RACE reads in MiXCR, keeping a single row per CDR3 protein. This table holds 700,000 or so distinct CDR3 sequences, over 8.5% found once. The data were also submitted as part of a second study, on yellow fever vaccine responses in identical twins.

Sequencing was done on a sample of PBMCs. Source of these receptors: a woman under 30 in good health.

The sample holds many counts of this clonotype. The chain employs TRBV3-1 and TRBJ1-5; D gene uncertain. The CDR3 loop spans 14 amino acids. From germline, CDR1 is LGHDT and CDR2 YNNKEL (reference sequence). The V gene lost 4 bases and the J gene lost 6 bases, with 13 bases spanning the gap. The CDR3 nucleotides are TGTGCCAGCAGCCCGAAGTGGGGTGGTCAGCCCCAGCATTTT. This translates into CASSPKWGGQPQHF.

V and J are TRBV4-3 and TRBJ2-2; 7 nucleotides line up with TRBD1. With V trimmed by 4 bases and J by 2 bases, 4 bases remained unmatched. Germline V gives CDR1 LGHNA, CDR2 YSLEER. CDR3 length: 15 amino acids. CDR3 nucleotide sequence: TGCGCCAGCAGCCCGCAAGGGGGCAACACCGGGGAGCTGTTTTTT. This gives the protein CASSPQGGNTGELFF.

The chain uses TRBV12-3 or TRBV12-4 and TRBJ2-3; unclear D gene. The CDR3 runs 14 residues. Trimming cost V 6 bases and J 6 bases, with 16 bases left between them. The CDR3 reads CASSPPHPSDTQYF. Here the CDR3 DNA reads TGTGCCAGCAGCCCACCTCATCCGTCTGATACGCAGTATTTT.

J is TRBJ2-7 and V is TRBV5-6; weak D call: TRBD2 (5 bases). Germline V gene lookup returns CDR1 SGHDT and CDR2 YYEEEE. The CDR3 is 17 residues long. V lost 2 bases, J lost 2 bases, and 20 bases lay in between. The CDR3 DNA sequence: TGTGCCAGCAGCTTCGGAGTGGAGGACTTCAAACCCTACGAGCAGTACTTC. Translation gives CASSFGVEDFKPYEQYF.

The chain carries TRBV3-1 and TRBJ2-1; 9 nucleotides align to TRBD2. The J segment lost 0 bases and the V segment lost 1 base, leaving 1 base of the junction unmatched. Per germline, CDR1 LGHDT and CDR2 YNNKEL (reference sequence). The CDR3 has 16 amino acids. The CDR3 DNA follows: TGTGCCAGCAGCCAAGGACTAGCGGACTCCTACAATGAGCAGTTCTTC. Translated, it gives CASSQGLADSYNEQFF.

This chain links TRBV20-1 with TRBJ2-7; D uncertain. Trimming left V 6 bases short and J 0 bases short, with 15 bases between. CDR1 is DFQATT and CDR2 is SNEGSKA in the germline V gene (reference sequence). This CDR3 is 14 amino acids long. The CDR3 sequence: CSAEKRDSSYEQYF. The CDR3 DNA reads TGCAGTGCAGAAAAGCGCGATAGCTCCTACGAGCAGTACTTC.

This chain uses TRBV27 with TRBJ2-2; D may be TRBD1 (7 bases). The V gene lost 2 bases and the J gene lost 5 bases, with 24 bases spanning the gap. Germline CDR1 MNHEY, CDR2 SMNVEV (reference sequence). This CDR3 region has 19 residues. The CDR3 sequence: CASSLRASGGYSVTGELFF. The CDR3 DNA is TGTGCCAGCAGTTTAAGGGCGTCAGGGGGGTATAGTGTTACCGGGGAGCTGTTTTTT.

The chain is built from TRBV7-3 and TRBJ2-7, with D possibly TRBD2 on 6 matching bases. CDR1 is SGHTA and CDR2 is FQGTGA in the germline V gene. This CDR3 comprises 15 residues. Trimming took 0 bases from V and 2 from J, leaving 11 bases between them. CDR3 DNA: TGTGCCAGCAGCTTAACGGGGGGAATTCCCTACGAGCAGTACTTC. It is translated as CASSLTGGIPYEQYF.

This clonotype appeared a few times. The chain employs TRBV3-1 and TRBJ2-1; 13 bases are shared with TRBD2. J lost 7 bases, V lost 4 bases, and 4 bases had no gene match. This CDR3 region has 15 residues. Germline CDR1 is LGHDT and CDR2 is YNNKEL (reference sequence). CDR3 in DNA: TGTGCCAGCAGCCCGACTAGCGGGGGGAAAAATGAGCAGTTCTTC. As protein: CASSPTSGGKNEQFF.

The genes are TRBV11-2 and TRBJ2-3, with 12 nucleotides matching TRBD2. From germline, CDR1 is SGHAT and CDR2 FQNNGV. V trimming: 2 bases; J trimming: 2 bases; junction bases outside the gene matches: 8. The CDR3 totals 18 residues. CDR3 protein: CASSLTRLAGVPTDTQYF. The CDR3 nucleotides are TGTGCCAGCAGCTTAACCCGACTAGCGGGAGTTCCCACAGATACGCAGTATTTT.

This clonotype has ten or more counts. The gene calls are TRBV12-3 or TRBV12-4 and TRBJ2-7; D gene ambiguous. The CDR3 totals 11 residues. Trimming took 6 bases from V and 6 from J, leaving 9 bases between them. The CDR3 bases are TGTGCCAGCAGCACGAAGCGCGAGCAGTACTTC. It yields the protein CASSTKREQYF.

This clonotype has ten or more counts. J is TRBJ1-5 and V is TRBV12-3 or TRBV12-4; possible D gene TRBD1, 6 bases. The CDR3 is 14 amino acids. The V end lost 1 base, the J end lost 5 bases, and 9 bases lay between the germline ends. The chain's CDR3 is CASSLGRGDQPQHF. In nucleotides, the CDR3 is TGTGCCAGCAGTTTAGGCAGGGGTGATCAGCCCCAGCATTTT.

A remark on this clonotype: It may be a read error: a sequence one base away is much more abundant. J is TRBJ2-3 and V is TRBV6-5; 8 nucleotides match TRBD1. CDR3 length: 16 amino acids. CDR1 is MNHEY and CDR2 is SVGAGI in the germline V gene. V lost 1 base and J lost 7; bases outside the gene matches: 10. The CDR3 is CASSYWQGALGHTQYF. The CDR3 DNA sequence: TGTGCCAGCAGTTACTGGCAGGGGGCCTTGGGACATACGCAGTATTTT.

This clonotype was found many times. This chain connects TRBV15 to TRBJ1-5; D perhaps matches TRBD1 (6 bases). Germline V gene data show CDR1 as LNHNV and CDR2 as YYDKDF (reference sequence). Between the trimmed V and J ends, which lost 6 bases and 6 bases, there was a span of 15 bases. CDR3 length: 14 residues. The CDR3 bases are TGTGCCACCAGAACAGGGAAAGAGTCTCAGCCCCAGCATTTT. Amino acid sequence: CATRTGKESQPQHF.

CDR3 in amino acids: CATSRASPPYEQYF. In DNA, the CDR3 is TGTGCCACCAGTAGAGCTAGTCCCCCCTACGAGCAGTACTTC. V gene TRBV24-1 combines with J gene TRBJ2-7; no definite D call. Germline-derived CDR1 and CDR2 are KGHDR and SFDVKD. Trimming removed 6 bases from V and 2 bases from J, with 13 bases in between. This CDR3 contains 14 residues.

The gene calls are TRBV12-3 or TRBV12-4 and TRBJ2-1; D remains unclear. V lost 5 bases and J lost 4, with 6 bases in between. The CDR3 consists of 12 residues. As DNA, the CDR3 is TGTGCCAGCAGTGGGCAGTACAATGAGCAGTTCTTC. Translated, it gives CASSGQYNEQFF.

This clonotype was seen more than once but under ten times. The V and J genes are TRBV6-2 or TRBV6-3 and TRBJ2-5; the D is unclear. The germline gives CDR1 MNHEY, CDR2 SVGEGT. V was trimmed by 2 bases and J by 4 bases, leaving 11 bases between them. This CDR3 has 14 amino acids. This CDR3 reads CASSYGLLGETQYF. In DNA, the CDR3 is TGTGCCAGCAGTTACGGGCTCCTGGGAGAGACCCAGTACTTC.

The chain carries TRBV20-1 and TRBJ2-5; 8 positions agree with TRBD1. This CDR3 contains 15 residues. CDR1 and CDR2 (germline): DFQATT, SNEGSKA (reference sequence). V lost 3 bases, J lost 4 bases, and 10 bases stayed unmatched. The CDR3 DNA sequence: TGCAGTGCTAGGAAGCCAGGGGGCCTAAGAGAGACCCAGTACTTC. Translating gives CSARKPGGLRETQYF.

This clonotype was detected once. Here the CDR3 DNA reads TGTGCCACCAGCAGAGAGCGGGAGCAGTACTTC. Its protein product is CATSREREQYF. V usage is TRBV15 and J usage is TRBJ2-7; D is uncertain. The CDR3 has 11 residues. Per germline, CDR1 LNHNV and CDR2 YYDKDF (reference sequence). The V end lost 0 bases, the J end lost 7 bases, and 4 bases lay between the germline ends.

There are a few counts of this clonotype. The CDR3 nucleotides are TGTGCCACCAGTGATAATGGTATTGAGCAGTTCTTC. This translates into CATSDNGIEQFF. The rearrangement joins TRBV24-1 to TRBJ2-1, with D unclear. The germline V gene has CDR1 KGHDR and CDR2 SFDVKD. This CDR3 contains 12 residues. Trimming cost V 3 bases and J 9 bases, with 8 bases left between them.